The rows below give T cell receptor beta chains drawn from one sample of a study of control samples from healthy donors and cancer patients. TCRdb's table, derived via immunoSEQ multiplex PCR, lists solely in-frame clones and lacks some. The table lists roughly 150,000 clones, over 90% of them singletons, with approximately 2.5% in the top ten. The sample consisted of blood. The receptors stem from a man aged 50 to 59 in good health. The CDR3 runs from the conserved cysteine through the conserved F or W. A D gene is named only where the DNA matches it firmly.

j_call d_call v_call cdr3_aa
TRBJ2-2 . TRBV7-9 CASSPDLGELFF
TRBJ1-2 TRBD1 TRBV19 CASSTQTGVNGYTF
TRBJ2-7 TRBD1 TRBV29-1 CSVAPQGAVSYEQYF
TRBJ1-2 . TRBV5-4 CASRPFDRVFYGYTF
TRBJ2-2 . TRBV7-6 CASSLGGRGTGELFF
TRBJ1-1 . TRBV10-2 CASSARSTEAFF
TRBJ2-7 . TRBV21-1 CASSREGRAYEQYF
TRBJ2-1 . TRBV2 CASSSLLGEQFF
TRBJ2-5 TRBD1 TRBV3-1/TRBV3-2 CASSQETGSQTQYF
TRBJ2-3 TRBD1 TRBV5-6 CASSERTGGTDTQYF
TRBJ2-1 TRBD1 TRBV29-1 CSVGQGVANEQFF
TRBJ2-7 . TRBV4-2 CASSHGGASSYEQYF
TRBJ2-6 TRBD2 TRBV7-9 CASSSRGEGANVLTF
TRBJ2-3 . TRBV16 CASSQSGTDTQYF
TRBJ1-2 . TRBV3-1/TRBV3-2 CASSQVSFIHGYTF
TRBJ2-3 . TRBV25-1 CASSWDTQYF
TRBJ1-3 . TRBV7-9 CASSLAPEYGNTIYF
TRBJ2-7 . TRBV9 CASSSSYEQYF
TRBJ1-2 . TRBV6-5 CASSSTFGVSNYGYTF
TRBJ2-3 TRBD1 TRBV19 CASSLTGGEGKYF
TRBJ1-1 TRBD1 TRBV6-5 CASRGQGAGNTEAFF
TRBJ1-4 . TRBV4-1 CASSQAVPVAEKLFF
TRBJ2-1 . TRBV29-1 CSVGGASSYNEQFF
TRBJ2-7 TRBD1 TRBV4-1 CASSRDRGPYEQYF
TRBJ1-1 . TRBV5-1 CASSLTGKNTEAFF
TRBJ1-6 . TRBV2 CASIRGVYSPLHF
TRBJ1-3 . TRBV4-1 CASSQDPASQGKGGNTIYF
TRBJ2-1 . TRBV18 CASSPEIDPGGKFF
TRBJ2-7 . TRBV3-1/TRBV3-2 CASSRGSPRGAYEQYF
TRBJ2-3 . TRBV5-6 CASSPRGVPDTQYF
TRBJ2-1 . TRBV28 CASDGASYNEQFF
TRBJ2-2 . TRBV7-9 CASSPKRQSTGELFF
TRBJ1-5 TRBD1 TRBV30 CAWIRGQGYQPQHF
TRBJ1-5 TRBD1 TRBV6-6 CASSYGQGDQPQHF
TRBJ1-2 TRBD1 TRBV3-1/TRBV3-2 CASSPRDRGYTF
TRBJ2-7 . TRBV2 CASTPPPGWEQYF
TRBJ1-6 . TRBV18 CASSPAGSSPLHF
TRBJ2-2 . TRBV29-1 CSVDLNTGELFF
TRBJ2-3 . TRBV9 CASSVFADTQYF
TRBJ1-4 . TRBV5-1 CASSPPGPLGKLFF
TRBJ2-3 . TRBV19 CASSNWDTQYF
TRBJ1-1 . TRBV9 CASSVDGVQAAFF
TRBJ2-2 . TRBV5-1 CASSLITGQNGELFF
TRBJ1-4 . TRBV5-1 CASSLRGDHNEKLFF
TRBJ2-7 TRBD2 TRBV14 CASSQDRMASGTYEQYF
TRBJ1-1 . TRBV28 CASSSSPEAFF
TRBJ2-4 . TRBV6-5 CASSMDLGTKNIQYF
TRBJ1-4 . TRBV28 CASSLGEGKLFF
TRBJ1-6 . TRBV2 CASSAPGLNSPLHF
TRBJ2-7 TRBD1 TRBV18 CASSPPGQGSPYEQYF
TRBJ1-2 . TRBV6-1 CASREEETGYGYTF